These T cell receptor beta chains were read from a single sample in a study of Ad26.COV2.S vaccination and SARS-CoV-2 variants. The protocol was immunoSEQ multiplex PCR, while the TCRdb copy is restricted to in-frame clones and leaves out a portion. Of 200,000 to 250,000 clones listed, around nine tenths were seen once; the top ten hold about 10%. Sequences were derived from peripheral blood, sampled in a trial of Ad26.COV2.S vaccine versus placebo. These receptors came from a person aged 18-60 years who received the Ad26.COV2.S COVID-19 vaccine or a placebo. The CDR3 runs from the conserved cysteine through the conserved F or W. A D gene is named only where the DNA matches it firmly. The size field is filled for only some rows; it gives once, few, many or a size class.

v_call	j_call	clone_size	d_call	cdr3_nt	cdr3_aa
TRBV4-1	TRBJ1-1	NA	NA	TGCGCCAGCAGCCATCTCTCAGGAAACACTGAAGCTTTCTTT	CASSHLSGNTEAFF
TRBV7-9	TRBJ2-5	once	NA	TGTGCCAGCAGCAGAACAGGGCCCTCCCAGTACTTC	CASSRTGPSQYF
TRBV30	TRBJ2-7	once	TRBD1	TGTGCCTGGAGCGCCGCAGGGGGCGGTATCTACGAGCAGTACTTC	CAWSAAGGGIYEQYF
TRBV28	TRBJ1-6	few	NA	TGTGCCAGCAGTTTTACTACGGGGGGGAATTCACCCCTCCACTTT	CASSFTTGGNSPLHF
TRBV3-1/TRBV3-2	TRBJ2-1	NA	TRBD2	TGTGCCAGCAGCCAAGACCCTCTAGCGGGAGGGCTCTTC	CASSQDPLAGGLF
TRBV4-1	TRBJ1-2	NA	NA	TGCGCCAGCAGCCAATCTCACTCCCGGCAGGGTGGCTATGGCTACACCTTC	CASSQSHSRQGGYGYTF
TRBV7-2	TRBJ2-3	NA	TRBD2	TGTGCCAGCAGCTCGGAGCGGGGGGACACAGATACGCAGTATTTT	CASSSERGDTDTQYF
TRBV18	TRBJ2-2	NA	NA	TGTGCCAGCTCACCCAGACACCACACCGGGGAGCTGTTTTTT	CASSPRHHTGELFF
TRBV21-1	TRBJ1-5	NA	NA	TGTGCCAGCAGCAAATGCATCAGCGTTTTGTGTGGCAATCAGCCCCAGCATTTT	CASSKCISVLCGNQPQHF
TRBV30	TRBJ2-3	NA	TRBD2	TGTGCATTGGGGCTAGCGGGGATAGATACGCAGTATTTT	CALGLAGIDTQYF
TRBV5-1	TRBJ2-2	NA	NA	TGCGCCAGCAGCTTGGAAGGGACGAACACCGGGGAGCTGTTTTTT	CASSLEGTNTGELFF
TRBV6-2/TRBV6-3	TRBJ1-6	few	NA	TGTGCCAGCAGTTACTCCGGACAGTATTCACCCCTCCACTTT	CASSYSGQYSPLHF
TRBV28	TRBJ2-3	NA	TRBD2	TGTGCCAGCAGTCCATCTCCGTGGGGGACTAGCGGGGGGGCACTCCCGCCAAGAGATACGCAGTATTTT	CASSPSPWGTSGGALPPRDTQYF
TRBV16	TRBJ1-2	NA	NA	TGTGCCAGCAGCCAAAGTGGGCAGTATAACTATGGCTACACCTTC	CASSQSGQYNYGYTF
TRBV6-5	TRBJ2-7	NA	NA	TGTGCCAGCAGTTACTCGATCGCCCAGGGATCCTACGAGCAGTACTTC	CASSYSIAQGSYEQYF
TRBV6-5	TRBJ1-1	NA	NA	TGTGCCAGCAGTTACTCGAACACTGAAGCTTTCTTT	CASSYSNTEAFF
TRBV7-2	TRBJ2-3	NA	NA	TGTGCCAGCAGCTTACGGCAGGTACCTGGGGATACGCAGTATTTT	CASSLRQVPGDTQYF
TRBV14	TRBJ1-6	few	NA	TGTGCCAGCAGCAAGGAGGCCTGGAATTCACCCCTCCACTTT	CASSKEAWNSPLHF
TRBV30	TRBJ1-2	NA	NA	TGTGCCTGGAGTAACGGGGGCTATGGCTACACCTTC	CAWSNGGYGYTF
TRBV25-1	TRBJ2-4	NA	TRBD1	TGTGCCAGCAGTCTCGGGACAGGGGGGCCAGCCATTCAGTACTTC	CASSLGTGGPAIQYF
TRBV6-5	TRBJ2-5	NA	TRBD2	TGTGCCAGCAGTTCCGGACTAGCGGGGGAGACCCAGTACTTC	CASSSGLAGETQYF
TRBV28	TRBJ2-7	NA	NA	TGTGCCAGCAGTTCGGGGGCGAGGGGGACACAGTACTTC	CASSSGARGTQYF
TRBV18	TRBJ2-7	NA	NA	TGTGCCAGCTCACCACCGCGAAGGGACGGTTACGAGCAGTACTTC	CASSPPRRDGYEQYF
TRBV7-2	TRBJ2-1	NA	NA	TGTGCCAGCAGCTTGGAAGGCCCCGACCCCTTGCAGTTCTTC	CASSLEGPDPLQFF
TRBV7-9	TRBJ1-6	few	NA	TGTGCCAGCAGCATAACAGGGAGAGGTTCACCCCTCCACTTT	CASSITGRGSPLHF
TRBV4-3	TRBJ2-2	NA	NA	TGCGCCAGCAGCCAAGATCAGGGTTTCGGGGAGCTGTTTTTT	CASSQDQGFGELFF
TRBV27	TRBJ1-2	NA	TRBD1	TGTGCCAGCAGCCGAGGACAGGGGAACTATGGCTACACCTTC	CASSRGQGNYGYTF
TRBV27	TRBJ1-2	NA	NA	TGTGCCACCCGAGCCAGGGGATCTTCTAACTATGGCTACACCTTC	CATRARGSSNYGYTF
TRBV7-2	TRBJ2-7	few	TRBD2	TGTGCCAGCAGCCTACGAATAGCGGGGGATTCCTACGAGCAGTACTTC	CASSLRIAGDSYEQYF
TRBV11-2	TRBJ1-5	NA	NA	TGTGCCAGCAGCTTAGACAGCCAGGGATATCAGCCCCAGCATTTT	CASSLDSQGYQPQHF
TRBV28	TRBJ2-7	NA	TRBD2	TGTGCCAGCCGGGGAGGGGACGAGCAGTACTTC	CASRGGDEQYF